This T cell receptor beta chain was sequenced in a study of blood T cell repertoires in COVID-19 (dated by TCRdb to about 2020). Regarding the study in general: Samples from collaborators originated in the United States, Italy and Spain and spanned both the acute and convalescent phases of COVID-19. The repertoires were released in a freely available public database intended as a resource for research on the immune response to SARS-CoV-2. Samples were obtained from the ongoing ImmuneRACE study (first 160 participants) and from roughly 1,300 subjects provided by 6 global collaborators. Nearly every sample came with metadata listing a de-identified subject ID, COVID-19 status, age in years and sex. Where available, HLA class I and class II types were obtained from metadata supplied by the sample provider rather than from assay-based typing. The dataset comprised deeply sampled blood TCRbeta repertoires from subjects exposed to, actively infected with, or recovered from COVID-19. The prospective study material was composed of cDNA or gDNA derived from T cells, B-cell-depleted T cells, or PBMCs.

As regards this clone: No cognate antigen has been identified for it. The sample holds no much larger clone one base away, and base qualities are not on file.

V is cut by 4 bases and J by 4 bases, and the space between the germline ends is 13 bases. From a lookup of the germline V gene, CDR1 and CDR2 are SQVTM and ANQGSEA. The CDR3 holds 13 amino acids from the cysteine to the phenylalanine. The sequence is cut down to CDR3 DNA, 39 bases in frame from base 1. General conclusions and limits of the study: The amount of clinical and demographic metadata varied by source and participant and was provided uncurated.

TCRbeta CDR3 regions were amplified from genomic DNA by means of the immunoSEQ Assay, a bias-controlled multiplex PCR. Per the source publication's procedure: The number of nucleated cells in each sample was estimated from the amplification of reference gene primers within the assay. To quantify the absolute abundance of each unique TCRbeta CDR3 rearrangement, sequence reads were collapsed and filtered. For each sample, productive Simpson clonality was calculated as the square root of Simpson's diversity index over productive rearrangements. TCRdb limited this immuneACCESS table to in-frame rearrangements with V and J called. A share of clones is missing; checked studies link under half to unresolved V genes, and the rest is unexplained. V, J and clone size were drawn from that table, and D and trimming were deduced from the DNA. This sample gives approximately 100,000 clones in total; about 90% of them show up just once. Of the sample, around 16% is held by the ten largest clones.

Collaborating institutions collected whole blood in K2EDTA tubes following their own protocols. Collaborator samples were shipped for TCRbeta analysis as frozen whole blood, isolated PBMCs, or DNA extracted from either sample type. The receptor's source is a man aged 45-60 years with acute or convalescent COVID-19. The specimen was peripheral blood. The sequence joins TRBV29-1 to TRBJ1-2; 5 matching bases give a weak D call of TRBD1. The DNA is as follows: TGCAGCGTTGTCGATGGGGGGATCTATGGCTACACCTTC. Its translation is CSVVDGGIYGYTF.